This is a list of T cell receptor beta chains from one sample in a study of blood T cell repertoires in COVID-19. TCRdb keeps only in-frame clones here, not all; method: immunoSEQ multiplex PCR. The sample shows 87,000 or so clones, over 75% of them seen only once. Sample: peripheral blood. The receptor source for this set is a woman older than 75 with COVID-19, enrolled during active disease. Each CDR3 is given with its conserved first and last residue. A D gene is named only where the DNA matches it firmly. Rows may omit the clone size; those that give it use once, few, many or a size class.

abundance	v_gene	d_gene	j_gene	CDR3aa	CDR3nt
few	TRBV20-1	TRBD1	TRBJ2-7	CSASRQGAREQYF	TGCAGTGCTAGTCGTCAGGGGGCGCGCGAGCAGTACTTC
-	TRBV18	-	TRBJ1-2	CASSPPAEDYGYTF	TGTGCCAGCTCACCACCGGCGGAGGACTATGGCTACACCTTC
-	TRBV19	-	TRBJ2-4	CASSPREGPEPLAKNIQYF	TGTGCCAGTAGCCCCCGGGAAGGCCCGGAACCACTAGCCAAAAACATTCAGTACTTC
few	TRBV6-2/TRBV6-3	-	TRBJ1-1	CASRPTVNTEAFF	TGTGCCAGCAGACCTACAGTAAACACTGAAGCTTTCTTT
-	TRBV27	-	TRBJ1-2	CASRQTGTYGYTF	TGTGCCAGCAGACAAACAGGGACCTATGGCTACACCTTC
-	TRBV4-1	TRBD2	TRBJ2-1	CASSRGWGGYNEQFF	TGCGCCAGCAGCAGAGGGTGGGGGGGGTACAATGAGCAGTTCTTC
-	TRBV10-3	TRBD1	TRBJ2-2	CATGTGGTGELFF	TGTGCCACGGGGACAGGGGGCACCGGGGAGCTGTTTTTT
-	TRBV10-2	TRBD1	TRBJ1-1	CASATGLYTEAFF	TGCGCCAGCGCGACAGGGTTGTACACTGAAGCTTTCTTT
-	TRBV30	-	TRBJ1-1	CAWSGLMNTEAFF	TGTGCCTGGAGTGGGCTTATGAACACTGAAGCTTTCTTT
-	TRBV7-9	-	TRBJ2-3	CASSPDSSTDTQYF	TGTGCCAGCAGCCCAGACTCTAGCACAGATACGCAGTATTTT
-	TRBV6-5	TRBD1	TRBJ1-2	CASSTGTGALYGYTF	TGTGCCAGCAGCACCGGGACAGGGGCCCTCTATGGCTACACCTTC
-	TRBV28	-	TRBJ2-7	CASSPPWIASYEQYF	TGTGCCAGCAGCCCCCCTTGGATAGCATCTTACGAGCAGTACTTC
-	TRBV5-1	TRBD2	TRBJ2-3	CASSLGTSGTTDTQYF	TGCGCCAGCAGCTTGGGGACTAGCGGGACCACAGATACGCAGTATTTT
-	TRBV14	-	TRBJ1-1	CASSQVGHPNTEAFF	TGTGCCAGCAGCCAAGTGGGGCACCCGAACACTGAAGCTTTCTTT
-	TRBV7-8	-	TRBJ1-6	CASRQGSYNSPLHF	TGTGCCAGCAGGCAGGGTTCCTATAATTCACCCCTCCACTTT
-	TRBV19	TRBD1	TRBJ1-1	CASRTRPGQKNTEAFF	TGTGCCAGTAGAACACGGCCGGGACAGAAAAACACTGAAGCTTTCTTT
few	TRBV14	TRBD2	TRBJ2-1	CASSPYQGLAGGPRYNEQFF	TGTGCCAGCAGCCCCTACCAGGGACTAGCGGGAGGGCCAAGGTACAATGAGCAGTTCTTC
-	TRBV7-2	-	TRBJ2-7	CASSFRQRGEQYF	TGTGCCAGCAGCTTTAGACAGAGGGGGGAGCAGTACTTC
-	TRBV27	-	TRBJ2-5	CASSTTRETQYF	TGTGCCAGCAGTACCACCAGAGAGACCCAGTACTTC
-	TRBV20-1	-	TRBJ1-5	CSASGNQPQHF	TGCAGTGCTAGCGGGAATCAGCCCCAGCATTTT
-	TRBV7-2	TRBD2	TRBJ2-7	CASSWSGRRTYEQYF	TGTGCCAGCAGTTGGAGCGGGAGACGGACCTACGAGCAGTACTTC
-	TRBV21-1	-	TRBJ2-7	CATERVAGTYEQYF	TGTGCCACCGAGCGGGTGGCGGGAACCTACGAGCAGTACTTC
few	TRBV2	TRBD1	TRBJ1-1	CASSGQGGLTFF	TGTGCCAGCAGTGGACAGGGGGGCTTGACTTTCTTT
-	TRBV30	-	TRBJ2-1	CAWSVGVYNEQFF	TGTGCCTGGAGTGTCGGGGTCTACAATGAGCAGTTCTTC
-	TRBV12-3/TRBV12-4	TRBD2	TRBJ2-5	CASEERGQETQYF	TGTGCCAGCGAGGAGCGGGGTCAAGAGACCCAGTACTTC
-	TRBV25-1	-	TRBJ1-2	CASTASSGVGYGYTF	TGTGCCAGCACTGCGAGCTCAGGGGTCGGCTATGGCTACACCTTC
-	TRBV18	-	TRBJ1-6	CASSPTSGGGSPLHF	TGTGCCAGCTCACCCACCAGCGGGGGAGGATCACCCCTCCACTTT
-	TRBV7-2	TRBD1	TRBJ1-2	CASSLGQGHYGYTF	TGTGCCAGCAGCTTAGGACAGGGTCACTATGGCTACACCTTC
-	TRBV6-5	-	TRBJ2-5	CASSYWGAETQYF	TGTGCCAGCAGTTACTGGGGCGCAGAGACCCAGTACTTC
few	TRBV7-2	TRBD1	TRBJ2-7	CASSFRTGGDEQYF	TGTGCCAGCAGCTTCCGGACAGGGGGCGACGAGCAGTACTTC
few	TRBV29-1	-	TRBJ2-1	CSVDGVYNEQFF	TGCAGCGTGGACGGGGTATACAATGAGCAGTTCTTC
-	TRBV15	-	TRBJ1-5	CATSVRGLNQPQHF	TGTGCCACCAGCGTCAGGGGCCTCAATCAGCCCCAGCATTTT
-	TRBV6-6	-	TRBJ1-1	CASTNGGVDTEAFF	TGTGCCAGCACCAACGGAGGGGTTGACACTGAAGCTTTCTTT
-	TRBV7-7	TRBD2	TRBJ2-1	CASSLMAGGPHEQFF	TGTGCCAGCAGCTTAATGGCGGGAGGACCGCATGAGCAGTTCTTC
-	TRBV3-1/TRBV3-2	TRBD1	TRBJ2-1	CASSHVTRGPYNEQFF	TGTGCCAGCAGCCACGTCACTAGGGGGCCTTACAATGAGCAGTTCTTC
-	TRBV5-1	-	TRBJ2-3	CASSLQGLGIDTQYF	TGCGCCAGCAGCTTGCAGGGGTTGGGTATAGATACGCAGTATTTT
-	TRBV4-2	-	TRBJ2-3	CASSQGDGGSTDTQYF	TGTGCCAGCAGCCAAGGGGACGGGGGAAGCACAGATACGCAGTATTTT
-	TRBV5-1	TRBD2	TRBJ2-7	CASRATSGLSSYEQYF	TGCGCCAGCAGGGCTACTAGCGGGCTTAGCTCCTACGAGCAGTACTTC
-	TRBV18	-	TRBJ2-7	CASSTGSAFEQYF	TGTGCCAGCTCAACAGGGTCTGCGTTCGAGCAGTACTTC
-	TRBV5-4	TRBD2	TRBJ2-7	CASSRRLAGAYEQYF	TGTGCCAGCAGCCGCCGACTAGCGGGAGCCTACGAGCAGTACTTC
-	TRBV19	TRBD1	TRBJ1-5	CASSKGQQDYQPQHF	TGTGCCAGTAGTAAGGGACAGCAAGATTATCAGCCCCAGCATTTT
once	TRBV10-2	-	TRBJ2-1	CASRAGTYNEQFF	TGCGCCAGCAGAGCCGGGACCTACAATGAGCAGTTCTTC
-	TRBV10-3	-	TRBJ2-3	CAISDARTSTDTQYF	TGTGCCATCAGTGATGCCCGGACTAGCACAGATACGCAGTATTTT
-	TRBV11-3	-	TRBJ2-3	CASSEGGTDTQYF	TGTGCCAGCAGCGAAGGGGGTACAGATACGCAGTATTTT
-	TRBV6-2/TRBV6-3	TRBD2	TRBJ2-1	CASSLAGGYYNEQFF	TGTGCCAGCAGTTTAGCGGGGGGTTACTACAATGAGCAGTTCTTC
-	TRBV4-2	-	TRBJ1-5	CASSQEEGNQPQHF	TGTGCCAGCAGCCAAGAAGAGGGCAATCAGCCCCAGCATTTT
-	TRBV19	-	TRBJ2-7	CASSIPDTYEQYF	TGTGCCAGTAGTATCCCAGATACCTACGAGCAGTACTTC
-	TRBV7-2	TRBD1	TRBJ2-7	CASSWTGGDEQYF	TGTGCCAGCAGCTGGACAGGGGGCGACGAGCAGTACTTC
-	TRBV5-1	-	TRBJ2-5	CASSLAGTRGQETQYF	TGCGCCAGCAGCTTGGCCGGAACTAGGGGGCAAGAGACCCAGTACTTC
-	TRBV30	TRBD2	TRBJ2-1	CAWRKYGTSLYNEQFF	TGTGCCTGGAGAAAGTACGGGACTAGCCTCTACAATGAGCAGTTCTTC
-	TRBV18	-	TRBJ2-3	CASSPSQGLADTQYF	TGTGCCAGCTCACCGAGCCAGGGTCTCGCAGATACGCAGTATTTT
-	TRBV19	-	TRBJ1-2	CASSIMGVGYGYTF	TGTGCCAGTAGTATCATGGGAGTTGGCTATGGCTACACCTTC
-	TRBV5-4	-	TRBJ2-7	CASSPGQLYEQYF	TGTGCCAGCAGCCCCGGACAGCTCTACGAGCAGTACTTC
-	TRBV29-1	TRBD1	TRBJ2-7	CSVEGDRGRYEQYF	TGCAGCGTTGAAGGGGACAGGGGGCGATACGAGCAGTACTTC